A selection of T cell receptor beta chains follows, all from one sample in a study of blood T cell repertoires in COVID-19. TCRdb keeps only in-frame clones here, not all; method: immunoSEQ multiplex PCR. This table holds roughly 99,000 clones, 85% to 90% found once. The sequencing sample was made of peripheral blood. The receptors come from a man aged 45-65 years with COVID-19, enrolled during active disease. CDR3s include the opening cysteine and the closing phenylalanine or tryptophan. The D gene is left open where the match is weak. The listing skips clone size in some rows; elsewhere it reads once, few, many or a size class.

TRBJ1-1,TRBV19,TRBD1,NA,CASSGTGVLGEAFF,TGTGCCAGTAGTGGGACAGGAGTTTTGGGTGAAGCTTTCTTT
TRBJ2-2,TRBV9,TRBD2,NA,CASSVVAGGTGELFF,TGTGCCAGCAGCGTAGTAGCGGGGGGCACCGGGGAGCTGTTTTTT
TRBJ2-1,TRBV5-1,TRBD2,NA,CASSLTSGGSFYNEQFF,TGCGCCAGCAGCTTGACTAGCGGGGGCTCCTTCTACAATGAGCAGTTCTTC
TRBJ1-1,TRBV30,NA,NA,CAWRESSGYTEAFF,TGTGCCTGGAGGGAGTCGTCGGGATACACTGAAGCTTTCTTT
TRBJ2-7,TRBV5-1,NA,once,CASSQQGGEQYF,TGCGCCAGCAGCCAACAGGGTGGCGAGCAGTACTTC
TRBJ1-5,TRBV6-1,TRBD1,NA,CASSEAGQAVGQPQHF,TGTGCCAGCAGTGAAGCTGGACAGGCCGTGGGTCAGCCCCAGCATTTT
TRBJ2-7,TRBV24-1,TRBD2,NA,CATSDFSSGVYEQYF,TGTGCCACCAGTGATTTTAGTAGCGGGGTCTACGAGCAGTACTTC
TRBJ1-5,TRBV1,NA,NA,CTSKYPGVNQPQHF,TGCACCAGCAAGTACCCGGGGGTTAATCAGCCCCAGCATTTT
TRBJ1-2,TRBV11-1,NA,NA,CASSLDGLPNYGYTF,TGTGCCAGCAGCTTAGACGGACTACCTAACTATGGCTACACCTTC
TRBJ2-7,TRBV3-1/TRBV3-2,TRBD2,NA,CASSRSGGPQGEQYF,TGTGCCAGCAGCCGAAGCGGGGGGCCCCAGGGCGAGCAGTACTTC
TRBJ2-3,TRBV27,NA,once,CASSLNPGQLTDTQYF,TGTGCCAGCAGTTTAAATCCGGGACAACTCACAGATACGCAGTATTTT
TRBJ1-2,TRBV4-2,TRBD1,once,CASSQDRDSPYGYTF,TGTGCCAGCAGCCAAGACCGGGACAGTCCTTATGGCTACACCTTC
TRBJ1-1,TRBV27,TRBD1,NA,CASRTGGTEAFF,TGTGCCAGCAGAACAGGGGGCACTGAAGCTTTCTTT
TRBJ2-3,TRBV21-1,NA,NA,CASTRLLGGVDTQYF,TGTGCCAGCACCCGCCTGCTAGGGGGCGTGGATACGCAGTATTTT
TRBJ2-1,TRBV11-2,TRBD2,NA,CASSFAGGPSNEQFF,TGTGCCAGCAGCTTTGCGGGGGGGCCTAGCAATGAGCAGTTCTTC
TRBJ1-2,TRBV30,TRBD1,NA,CAWSWTGEENGYTF,TGTGCCTGGAGTTGGACAGGGGAGGAGAATGGCTACACCTTC
TRBJ1-1,TRBV10-2,NA,NA,CASSEGRAGAFF,TGCGCCAGCAGTGAAGGCAGGGCCGGCGCTTTCTTT
TRBJ2-1,TRBV4-3,TRBD1,once,CASSHSKGQGADEQFF,TGCGCCAGCAGCCATTCAAAGGGACAGGGGGCCGATGAGCAGTTCTTC
TRBJ2-7,TRBV5-4,TRBD1,once,CASTRRRGLSYEQYF,TGTGCCAGCACCAGGAGAAGGGGGCTTTCCTACGAGCAGTACTTC
TRBJ2-1,TRBV7-9,NA,NA,CASSDRGNEQFF,TGTGCCAGCAGCGACCGGGGCAATGAGCAGTTCTTC
TRBJ1-6,TRBV7-9,NA,NA,CASGLGADYNSPLHF,TGTGCCAGCGGCCTTGGGGCCGACTATAATTCACCCCTCCACTTT
TRBJ2-5,TRBV2,NA,NA,CASSTHQETQYF,TGTGCCAGCAGCACACATCAAGAGACCCAGTACTTC
TRBJ2-1,TRBV4-1,NA,NA,CASSLGAGNEQFF,TGCGCCAGCAGTCTGGGGGCCGGGAATGAGCAGTTCTTC